These 30 T cell receptor beta chains originate from one sample sequenced in a study of blood T cell repertoires in COVID-19 (dated by TCRdb to 2020 to 2021). Library creation used the immunoSEQ multiplex PCR assay. The clones in this table, taken by TCRdb from immuneACCESS, are in-frame only. Not every clone is retained; where verified, under half of the shortfall comes from an unresolved V gene, and the cause of the rest is unknown. The sample records around 100,000 clones, more than 85% of which are singletons. The top ten clonotypes cover about 3.9% of the sample. The sequencing sample was made of peripheral blood. The receptors here all came from a man aged 18 to 29 with acute or convalescent COVID-19.

This rearrangement joins TRBV5-1 to TRBJ2-1; weak D call: TRBD1 (5 bases). Germline V gene data show CDR1 as SGHRS and CDR2 as YFSETQ. The ends were cut back, 0 bases at V and 5 bases at J, with 9 bases in the middle. The CDR3 is 14 residues long. The CDR3 is CASSLGWGHNEQFF. The CDR3, as DNA: TGCGCCAGCAGCTTGGGGTGGGGCCACAATGAGCAGTTCTTC.

This clone was recorded only once. The V gene is TRBV18, the J gene TRBJ1-2; unclear D gene. This CDR3 is 16 amino acids long. Trimming took off 3 bases at V and 3 bases at J, with 17 bases between the two ends. Germline V CDR1 and CDR2: KGHSH, LQKENI. DNA for the CDR3: TGTGCCAGCTCACCTACACCCGATCCAGAACACTATGGCTACACCTTC. It translates to CASSPTPDPEHYGYTF.

The rearrangement uses TRBV12-3 or TRBV12-4 and TRBJ1-5; D is unclear. There are 13 residues in the CDR3. Trimming took off 3 bases at V and 7 bases at J, with 10 bases between the two ends. The chain's CDR3 is CASSLSGWQPQHF. For the CDR3, the DNA is TGTGCCAGCAGTTTGTCGGGATGGCAGCCCCAGCATTTT.

The CDR3 reads CASSPGVAGGTDTQYF. For the CDR3, the DNA is TGCGCCAGCAGCCCAGGAGTGGCGGGAGGCACAGATACGCAGTATTTT. This chain joins TRBV5-1 and TRBJ2-3; 7 bases are a match to TRBD2. CDR3 size: 16 residues. CDR1 SGHRS and CDR2 YFSETQ come from the germline V gene. The V and J ends lost 4 bases and 1 base, in that order; junction bases with no gene match: 9.

This chain uses TRBV2 with TRBJ1-4; 7 bases fit TRBD1. Germline assignment: CDR1 SNHLY and CDR2 FYNNEI. With 8 bases clipped from V and 6 bases from J, the junction kept 9 bases outside the gene matches. The CDR3 covers 14 residues. The CDR3 is CASLLDRADEKLFF. Written as DNA, the CDR3 is TGTGCCAGCCTTTTAGACAGGGCGGATGAAAAACTGTTTTTT. Supplemented by reference TRBV2 and TRBJ1-4, the full variable domain reads EPEVTQTPSHQVTQMGQEVILRCVPISNHLYFYWYRQILGQKVEFLVSFYNNEISEKSEIFDDQFSVERPDGSNFTLKIRSTKLEDSAMYFCASLLDRADEKLFFGSGTQLSVL.

The chain carries TRBV6-5 and TRBJ2-7; tentative D call: TRBD2 (6 bases). Germline V gene sequence: CDR1 MNHEY, CDR2 SVGAGI. The CDR3 contains 15 residues. Trimming cost V 6 bases and J 0 bases, with 15 bases left between them. In nucleotides, the CDR3 is TGTGCCAGCAGCTCGGAGGGAGCCTCCTCCTACGAGCAGTACTTC. This translates into CASSSEGASSYEQYF.

The gene calls are TRBV6-1 and TRBJ1-5; 9 nucleotides agree with TRBD1. The CDR3 is 16 residues long. Germline V gene lookup returns CDR1 MNHNS and CDR2 SASEGT. The ends lost 2 bases at V and 4 bases at J; junction bases unmatched: 6. CDR3 protein: CASSEPTGTGNQPQHF. CDR3 in DNA: TGTGCCAGCAGTGAACCCACCGGGACAGGGAATCAGCCCCAGCATTTT.

The chain is built from TRBV19 and TRBJ1-1; possibly TRBD1 for D (6 bases). In germline, CDR1 is LNHDA, CDR2 SQIVND (reference sequence). The CDR3 consists of 14 residues. Trimming pared 7 bases from V and 5 bases from J, leaving 17 bases between. In nucleotides, the CDR3 is TGTGCCAGTACCCCGGGCCCCGGACAGACTGAAGCTTTCTTT. The encoded protein is CASTPGPGQTEAFF.

V and J are TRBV27 and TRBJ1-5, with D possibly matching TRBD1 (6 bases). Trimming took off 4 bases at V and 4 bases at J, with 11 bases between the two ends. The CDR3 is made up of 14 amino acids. CDR1 is MNHEY and CDR2 is SMNVEV in the germline V gene (reference sequence). CDR3 loop: CASSYTGSNQPQHF. In DNA form, the CDR3 reads TGTGCCAGCAGTTATACAGGGAGTAATCAGCCCCAGCATTTT.

This chain connects TRBV12-3 or TRBV12-4 to TRBJ1-1; a weak D match, TRBD1 (5 bases). The CDR3 is 13 residues long. V lost 6 bases and J 1 base, leaving 9 bases between the germline ends. CDR3 region: CASSNGQNTEAFF. CDR3 sequence (DNA): TGTGCCAGCAGCAATGGACAGAACACTGAAGCTTTCTTT.

The V and J genes are TRBV6-5 and TRBJ2-5, with 11 positions matching TRBD1. The CDR3 sequence is 13 residues long. V lost 6 bases, J lost 6 bases, and 3 bases stayed unmatched. Germline V lookup: CDR1 MNHEY, CDR2 SVGAGI. The CDR3 here is CASSPDRGQTQYF. As DNA, the CDR3 is TGTGCCAGCAGCCCGGACAGGGGGCAGACCCAGTACTTC.

This chain connects TRBV5-4 to TRBJ2-2; 11 bases are shared with TRBD1. CDR3 length equals 14 residues. The germline gives CDR1 SGHNT, CDR2 YYREEE (reference sequence). The ends lost 7 bases at V and 8 bases at J; junction bases unmatched: 7. The CDR3 DNA follows: TGTGCCAGCTCGTGGACAGGGGGCTCGGGGGAGCTGTTTTTT. Its protein is CASSWTGGSGELFF.

The chain recombines TRBV30 with TRBJ1-3, with D hard to call. The germline gives CDR1 GTSNPN, CDR2 SVGIG (reference sequence). The CDR3 has 13 amino acids. Trimming pared 0 bases from V and 4 bases from J, leaving 7 bases between. CDR3 loop: CAWSVLVGNTIYF. DNA of the CDR3: TGTGCCTGGAGTGTACTGGTAGGAAACACCATATATTTT.

The chain links TRBV2 to TRBJ1-4, with 9 bases aligning to TRBD1. The CDR3 has 13 residues. V shed 4 bases and J 6 bases; nucleotides not matched to a gene: 0. The V gene's germline CDR1 is SNHLY and CDR2 FYNNEI. CDR3 in DNA: TGTGCCAGCAGTGGGGACAGGGATGAAAAACTGTTTTTT. As protein: CASSGDRDEKLFF.

J is TRBJ2-1 and V is TRBV5-1, with D possibly matching TRBD2 (5 bases). This CDR3 spans 14 amino acids. Between the trimmed V and J ends, which lost 3 bases and 4 bases, there was a span of 11 bases. Germline values: CDR1 SGHRS, CDR2 YFSETQ. The CDR3 sequence is CASSSREFYNEQFF. CDR3 nucleotides: TGCGCCAGCAGCTCCCGGGAATTTTACAATGAGCAGTTCTTC.

The genes are TRBV6-5 and TRBJ1-1, with TRBD1 matching over 11 bases. The CDR3 spans 14 residues. V was clipped by 6 bases and J by 11 bases; unmatched bases: 11. CDR1 and CDR2 (germline): MNHEY, SVGAGI. Here the CDR3 reads CASRTYTDRGLAFF. CDR3 DNA sequence: TGTGCCAGCAGGACCTATACGGACAGGGGGCTTGCTTTCTTT.

The J gene is TRBJ2-3, the V gene TRBV2; 8 bases fit TRBD1. This CDR3 is 15 amino acids long. Germline loops: CDR1 SNHLY, CDR2 FYNNEI. With 10 bases clipped from V and 1 base from J, the junction kept 10 bases outside the gene matches. The DNA for the CDR3 is TGTGCCATATCCCGCGACAGGGGCCGCACAGATACGCAGTATTTT. It specifies CAISRDRGRTDTQYF.

CDR3 nucleotides: TGTGCCACCCCAGACCCGGACAGGCTTAACTATGGCTACACCTTC. This encodes CATPDPDRLNYGYTF. The chain uses TRBV7-9 and TRBJ1-2; 7 bases align to TRBD1. In germline, CDR1 is SEHNR, CDR2 FQNEAQ (reference sequence). The V and J ends lost 10 bases and 1 base, in that order; junction bases with no gene match: 12. This CDR3 is 15 amino acids long.

This clone was counted once. The chain recombines TRBV28 with TRBJ1-1; D remains ambiguous. CDR1 is MDHEN and CDR2 is SYDVKM in the germline V gene. CDR3 size: 11 residues. In nucleotides, the CDR3 is TGTGCAGCCGCTGGGAACACTGAAGCTTTCTTT. Its translation is CAAAGNTEAFF.

V usage is TRBV6-5 and J usage is TRBJ1-2; 7 bases are shared with TRBD1. Per germline, CDR1 MNHEY and CDR2 SVGAGI. This CDR3 has 15 residues. The junction had 5 bases not matched to a gene; V was cut back by 4 bases and J by 0 bases. The DNA of the CDR3 is TGTGCCAGCAGTTGGGGACAGCCTTCTAACTATGGCTACACCTTC. Protein sequence: CASSWGQPSNYGYTF.

This clone appeared once. The J gene is TRBJ2-5, the V gene TRBV19; D uncertain. Germline lookup yields CDR1 LNHDA and CDR2 SQIVND (reference sequence). V was clipped by 5 bases and J by 1 base, with 14 bases between them. This CDR3 has 15 amino acids. In DNA, the CDR3 is TGTGCCAGTAGTTCCGGTGGGCAGGTCCAAGAGACCCAGTACTTC. It is translated as CASSSGGQVQETQYF.

The genes are TRBV6-5 and TRBJ1-5, with TRBD1 identical over 7 bases. CDR1 is MNHEY and CDR2 is SVGAGI in the germline V gene. The CDR3 contains 15 residues. The CDR3 sequence is CAGDRQGYSNQPQHF. CDR3 nucleotides: TGTGCTGGAGACCGACAGGGTTATAGCAATCAGCCCCAGCATTTT.

This clone has a single count. The rearrangement links TRBV11-2 to TRBJ2-3; 14 nucleotides line up with TRBD2. The V gene end was trimmed by 1 base and the J gene end by 6 bases; junction bases not matched to a gene: 6. Germline-derived CDR1 and CDR2 are SGHAT and FQNNGV. The CDR3 contains 17 residues. CDR3 protein: CASSLGGLAGGGDTQYF. DNA for the CDR3: TGTGCCAGCAGCTTAGGAGGACTAGCGGGAGGAGGGGATACGCAGTATTTT.

This clone appeared a few times. The chain has TRBV6-5 and TRBJ1-5, with D possibly being TRBD1 (5 bases). The CDR3 length is 14 residues. The germline V and J ends were trimmed by 7 bases and 3 bases, with 13 bases remaining between them. Looked up from germline, CDR1 is MNHEY and CDR2 is SVGAGI. The CDR3 DNA reads TGTGCCAGCAACACAGGTAGAGACAATCAGCCCCAGCATTTT. Its translation is CASNTGRDNQPQHF.

With regard to this clone: An end of the junction differs from the germline gene, which may be a read error. This chain joins TRBV19 and TRBJ1-1, with D uncertain. Germline V CDR1 and CDR2: LNHDA, SQIVND (reference sequence). This CDR3 region has 14 residues. The DNA for the CDR3 is TGTGCCAGTAGTATATTAACGCCCAACCGGGGAGCTTTTTTT. Translated, it gives CASSILTPNRGAFF. The full variable domain, in which reference TRBV19 and TRBJ1-1 provide the parts outside the CDR3, is DGGITQSPKYLFRKEGQNVTLSCEQNLNHDAMYWYRQDPGQGLRLIYYSQIVNDFQKGDIAEGYSVSREKKESFPLTVTSAQKNPTAFYLCASSILTPNRGAFFGQGTRLTVV.

The chain uses TRBV5-1 and TRBJ2-7, with D perhaps TRBD1 (6 bases). The germline gives CDR1 SGHRS, CDR2 YFSETQ. The CDR3 runs to 16 residues. V was pared by 4 bases and J by 2 bases, with 19 bases between. CDR3 sequence reads: CASSIAPGTQAYEQYF. CDR3 bases: TGCGCCAGCAGCATCGCTCCCGGGACACAAGCCTACGAGCAGTACTTC.

V gene TRBV7-6 combines with J gene TRBJ2-7, with 7 bases matching TRBD2. The CDR3 spans 16 residues. V shed 5 bases and J 6 bases; nucleotides not matched to a gene: 16. The germline CDR1 and CDR2 sequences are SGHVS and FNYEAQ. The CDR3 DNA sequence: TGTGCCAGCAGCGGAGGCTTGGGGAGGGCGGAGGTCGAGCAGTACTTC. Protein sequence: CASSGGLGRAEVEQYF.

The chain is built from TRBV5-1 and TRBJ1-1, with 9 positions matching TRBD1. CDR3 length equals 12 residues. Per germline, CDR1 SGHRS and CDR2 YFSETQ. With V trimmed by 4 bases and J by 11 bases, 6 bases remained unmatched. Written as DNA, the CDR3 is TGCGCCAGCAGCCCCGGGACAGGGAGGGCTTTCTTT. Protein sequence: CASSPGTGRAFF.

This chain joins TRBV13 and TRBJ1-1; possibly TRBD1 for D (6 bases). CDR3 size: 14 residues. CDR1 and CDR2 from the germline V gene are PRHDT and FYEKMQ (reference sequence). Trimming pared 5 bases from V and 10 bases from J, leaving 20 bases between. CDR3 sequence (DNA): TGTGCCAGCAGCGGAATTTACAGGGAGAGGGGAGCTTTCTTT. Its translation is CASSGIYRERGAFF.

The gene calls are TRBV30 and TRBJ1-5; D ambiguous. This CDR3 is built from 13 residues. V was cut by 0 bases and J by 4 bases, with 7 bases left in between. CDR1 and CDR2 from the germline V gene are GTSNPN and SVGIG (reference sequence). CDR3 sequence (DNA): TGTGCCTGGAGTGTCTGGCAAAATCAGCCCCAGCATTTT. This encodes CAWSVWQNQPQHF.